Listed here is a single T cell receptor beta chain. The CDR3 is 16 amino acids. Trimming left V 5 bases short and J 2 bases short, with 18 bases between. CDR1 is SEHNR, CDR2 FQNEAQ, per germline (reference sequence). The repertoire was sequenced with immunoSEQ multiplex PCR; TCRdb's copy has only in-frame clones and lacks some. The table shows around 85,000 clones, with approximately 91% occurring only once. The data originate from a study of T cell changes during pregnancy in multiple sclerosis. J is TRBJ1-2 and V is TRBV7-9; D possibly corresponds to TRBD1 (6 bases). The sequence came from a female donor in good health, serving as a control in a pregnancy study. Some clones in this sample may be carry-over from other donors' samples. The input for sequencing was PBMCs, taken in the first trimester of pregnancy. CDR3 DNA sequence: TGTGCCAGCAGCCCTCGGACAGAAATGTTCAACTATGGCTACACCTTC. Its protein is CASSPRTEMFNYGYTF.